Sequencing of this TCR beta chain was carried out in a study of cytomegalovirus exposure and HLA in healthy donors. General study points: It was in a later analysis that TCR association rates were seen to vary by HLA locus, highest for DRB1 and lowest for HLA-C. Most TCR sequences proved rare, with some public TCRs found in many donors.

The CDR3 is 14 residues long. The V gene lost 7 bases and the J gene lost 4 bases, with 16 bases spanning the gap. Germline assignment: CDR1 MDHEN and CDR2 SYDVKM. Each of the donors was a healthy bone marrow donor. In the PCR, 60 Vbeta and 13 Jbeta primers were used. The table came from immunoSEQ multiplex PCR; TCRdb's copy has only in-frame clones and leaves some out. The table has 110,000 or so clones, over 60% seen once. Remarks on this clone: Its antigen remains unknown.

Sequenced sample: PBMCs. This sequence originates from a man aged 18-30 years in good health and CMV-seropositive. The chain employs TRBV28 and TRBJ1-2; perhaps TRBD1 as D (5 bases). The CDR3 region has the DNA TGTGCCAGCAACCCGCGGAGGGGCAGCTATGGCTACACCTTC. Translated: CASNPRRGSYGYTF.